This T cell receptor beta chain was sequenced during a study of T cell responses to AZD1222 COVID-19 vaccine. Clones were sequenced by immunoSEQ multiplex PCR, and TCRdb holds only the in-frame ones, with some missing. The data contain about 76,000 clones, roughly 80% of them seen just once; the ten biggest clones take up 25% to 30%. CDR1 and CDR2 (germline): LGHDT, YNNKEL (reference sequence). The CDR3 covers 12 residues. V was clipped by 0 bases and J by 10 bases, with 4 bases between them. This rearrangement joins TRBV3-1 (or the pseudogene TRBV3-2) to TRBJ1-6; D is undetermined. The receptor's source is an adult who received the MenACWY meningococcal vaccine as a control. Material: peripheral blood, obtained 28 days after the second dose of the MenACWY control vaccine. DNA of the CDR3: TGTGCCAGCAGCCAAGAGGGATCACCCCTCCACTTT. Translation gives CASSQEGSPLHF.